The next 23 T cell receptor beta chains were all read from a single sample in a study of cytomegalovirus exposure and HLA in healthy donors. The PCR used 60 Vbeta and 13 Jbeta primers. The table came from immunoSEQ multiplex PCR; TCRdb's copy has only in-frame clones and leaves some out. Of nearly 110,000 clones in the sample, 81% were seen once. Source material: PBMCs. These receptor sequences come from a man under 40 in good health and CMV-seronegative.

The rearrangement joins TRBV2 to TRBJ2-3, with a weak D call TRBD2 (7 bases). The CDR3 runs 18 residues. From germline, CDR1 is SNHLY and CDR2 FYNNEI. Trimming cost V 8 bases and J 6 bases, with 30 bases left between them. In nucleotides, the CDR3 is TGTGCCAGCCAAGAATGGGGGGGCCAGGTGGTTTATGCTGATACGCAGTATTTT. It specifies CASQEWGGQVVYADTQYF.

V gene TRBV14 combines with J gene TRBJ2-2; 7 bases line up with TRBD2. The V and J ends lost 8 bases and 0 bases, in that order; junction bases with no gene match: 12. Germline V gene sequence: CDR1 SGHDN, CDR2 FVKESK. The CDR3 is 17 amino acids. DNA of the CDR3: TGTGCCAGCGGAAAGAGGCTAGCGGTCCCGAACACCGGGGAGCTGTTTTTT. It yields the protein CASGKRLAVPNTGELFF.

The chain uses TRBV18 and TRBJ1-1; tentative D call: TRBD1 (5 bases). Trimming removed 2 bases at V and 6 bases at J, with 10 bases between. The CDR3 is made up of 13 amino acids. CDR1 is KGHSH and CDR2 is LQKENI in the germline V gene. The CDR3 sequence is CASSPSTGAEAFF. The CDR3 DNA follows: TGTGCCAGCTCACCATCGACGGGGGCTGAAGCTTTCTTT. The variable domain in full, completed from reference TRBV18 and TRBJ1-1, reads NAGVMQNPRHLVRRRGQEARLRCSPMKGHSHVYWYRQLPEEGLKFMVYLQKENIIDESGMPKERFSAEFPKEGPSILRIQQVVRGDSAAYFCASSPSTGAEAFFGQGTRLTVV.

J is TRBJ2-3 and V is TRBV2, with D maybe TRBD2 (5 bases). Trimming left V 3 bases short and J 0 bases short, with 7 bases between. The CDR3 length is 14 residues. The germline CDR1 and CDR2 sequences are SNHLY and FYNNEI. The CDR3 spells CASSDWTSTDTQYF. The CDR3 coding sequence is TGTGCCAGCAGTGACTGGACTAGCACAGATACGCAGTATTTT.

This clone was seen once. The V gene is TRBV30, the J gene TRBJ2-1, with D possibly being TRBD2 (6 bases). This CDR3 is 13 amino acids long. Germline values: CDR1 GTSNPN, CDR2 SVGIG (reference sequence). Trimming stripped 5 bases from V and 6 bases from J, with 14 bases between. The CDR3 spells CAWSTGRPNEQFF. In nucleotides, the CDR3 is TGTGCCTGGTCTACTGGGAGGCCCAATGAGCAGTTCTTC.

V gene TRBV5-5 combines with J gene TRBJ1-2; no clear D gene. This CDR3 has 12 amino acids. V shed 1 base and J shed 6 bases, with 7 bases lying between them. CDR1 and CDR2 from the germline V gene are SGHKS and YYEKEE (reference sequence). The CDR3 bases are TGTGCCAGCAGCTTGACTACGGATGGCTACACCTTC. The encoded protein is CASSLTTDGYTF.

Only a few counts were recorded for this clone. The chain employs TRBV4-2 and TRBJ2-5; TRBD2 matches at 8 bases. Trimming removed 0 bases from V and 1 base from J; junction bases left unmatched: 1. Germline V lookup: CDR1 LGHNA, CDR2 YNFKEQ. This CDR3 has 15 residues. CDR3: CASSQDRGGQETQYF. CDR3 DNA: TGTGCCAGCAGCCAAGATCGGGGGGGCCAAGAGACCCAGTACTTC.

DNA of the CDR3: TGTGCCAGCAGACGTAGGGGCGCCAGCACAGATACGCAGTATTTT. This gives the protein CASRRRGASTDTQYF. J is TRBJ2-3 and V is TRBV7-8; D perhaps matches TRBD1 (5 bases). Germline-derived CDR1 and CDR2 are SGHVS and FQNEAQ. V lost 6 bases and J 0 bases, leaving 13 bases between the germline ends. The CDR3 extends over 15 amino acids.

In its sample, this clone was seen a few times. The chain carries TRBV6-1 and TRBJ2-1; the D is unclear. Trimming shortened V by 3 bases and J by 2 bases, and 11 bases separated the two germline ends. The CDR3 length is 15 residues. CDR1 is MNHNS and CDR2 is SASEGT in the germline V gene. CDR3 amino acids: CASSDLELTYNEQFF. The DNA of the CDR3 is TGTGCCAGCAGTGACCTAGAACTTACCTACAATGAGCAGTTCTTC.

The CDR3 reads CATSRGDRVNTEAFF. The CDR3 DNA sequence: TGTGCCACCAGCAGAGGGGACAGGGTGAACACTGAAGCTTTCTTT. This rearrangement joins TRBV15 to TRBJ1-1, with 9 bases identical to TRBD1. This CDR3 is 15 amino acids long. The J segment lost 0 bases and the V segment lost 1 base, leaving 0 bases of the junction unmatched. CDR1 is LNHNV and CDR2 is YYDKDF in the germline V gene (reference sequence).

The rearrangement links TRBV19 to TRBJ1-3; no reliable D call. The CDR3 extends over 14 amino acids. Germline CDR1 reads LNHDA; CDR2 reads SQIVND (reference sequence). The V end lost 4 bases, the J end lost 0 bases, and 7 bases lay between the germline ends. CDR3 coding DNA: TGTGCCAGTAGTAAAGACCACTCTGGAAACACCATATATTTT. Protein sequence: CASSKDHSGNTIYF.

The rearrangement joins TRBV6-5 to TRBJ2-5; no clear D. Trimming took off 2 bases at V and 7 bases at J, with 5 bases between the two ends. Looked up from germline, CDR1 is MNHEY and CDR2 is SVGAGI. The CDR3 length is 11 residues. The CDR3 nucleotides read TGTGCCAGCAGTTACCGGTCGACCCAGTACTTC. Translating it yields CASSYRSTQYF.

This chain uses TRBV5-1 with TRBJ2-2; D gene unclear. The V end was cut by 1 base, the J end by 2 bases, with 12 bases between. The germline CDR1 and CDR2 sequences are SGHRS and YFSETQ. CDR3 size: 16 residues. CDR3 nucleotides: TGCGCCAGCAGCTTGCGGTCAGGATTAAACACCGGGGAGCTGTTTTTT. The encoded protein is CASSLRSGLNTGELFF.

The rearrangement links TRBV10-3 to TRBJ1-1, with TRBD1 matching 9 bases. With V trimmed by 10 bases and J by 0 bases, 6 bases remained unmatched. This CDR3 spans 14 amino acids. Looked up from germline, CDR1 is ENHRY and CDR2 is SYGVKD. CDR3 loop: CATGQGNLNTEAFF. For the CDR3, the DNA is TGTGCCACCGGACAGGGGAATTTGAACACTGAAGCTTTCTTT.

This clone was picked up many times. The gene calls are TRBV5-4 and TRBJ1-1; D might be TRBD1 (6 bases). Per germline, CDR1 SGHNT and CDR2 YYREEE (reference sequence). V lost 4 bases and J lost 1, with 11 bases in between. This CDR3 region has 14 residues. CDR3 protein: CASSGGARNTEAFF. CDR3 bases: TGTGCCAGCAGCGGGGGGGCTCGGAACACTGAAGCTTTCTTT.

The chain links TRBV6-1 to TRBJ1-2, with a possible D match to TRBD1 (5 bases). Germline V gene sequence: CDR1 MNHNS, CDR2 SASEGT. This CDR3 is built from 15 residues. Trimming took off 3 bases at V and 0 bases at J, with 11 bases between the two ends. CDR3 loop: CASSEGDWPNYGYTF. The CDR3 DNA is TGTGCCAGCAGTGAGGGGGACTGGCCTAACTATGGCTACACCTTC.

The chain combines TRBV29-1 with TRBJ1-2; a weak D match, TRBD1 (5 bases). Germline values: CDR1 SQVTM, CDR2 ANQGSEA. Deletions cut 5 bases from V and 2 bases from J, with 15 bases between. The CDR3 extends over 14 amino acids. Here the CDR3 DNA reads TGCAGCGTTCGATCCGAGGGACTGAACTATGGCTACACCTTC. It encodes CSVRSEGLNYGYTF.

The chain has TRBV7-6 and TRBJ2-1; tentatively, D is TRBD2 (6 bases). Trimming removed 1 base from V and 0 bases from J, with 25 bases in between. CDR3 length equals 21 residues. In germline, CDR1 is SGHVS, CDR2 FNYEAQ. The DNA for the CDR3 is TGTGCCAGCAGCTTAGGGGGAGGCGGTGGTGCGGGCCATAGCTCCTACAATGAGCAGTTCTTC. This codes for CASSLGGGGGAGHSSYNEQFF.

The genes are TRBV11-2 and TRBJ2-2, with D possibly TRBD1 on 5 matching bases. V gave up 4 bases and J gave up 6 bases, with 9 bases separating them. There are 13 residues in the CDR3. Germline loops: CDR1 SGHAT, CDR2 FQNNGV. The DNA of the CDR3 is TGTGCCAGCAGCTCCCAGGGTTCCGGGGAGCTGTTTTTT. This codes for CASSSQGSGELFF.

This clone was seen more than once but under ten times. The J gene is TRBJ2-1, the V gene TRBV5-6; unclear D gene. V lost 4 bases and J lost 15, with 23 bases in between. The CDR3 length is 14 residues. Per germline, CDR1 SGHDT and CDR2 YYEEEE. In nucleotides, the CDR3 is TGTGCCAGCAGCCCCGGCGTCGGAGTCCGATCGCTGTTCTTC. Residues: CASSPGVGVRSLFF.

This rearrangement joins TRBV7-8 to TRBJ2-1; 7 bases align to TRBD1. CDR3 size: 12 residues. J gave up 15 bases and V 5 bases, and 10 bases lay outside the gene matches. Germline V gene sequence: CDR1 SGHVS, CDR2 FQNEAQ. The CDR3 DNA reads TGTGCCAGCAGCGTCCGACAGGGTTGGACGTTCTTC. As protein: CASSVRQGWTFF.

CDR3 DNA sequence: TGTGCCAGTATGGGCTTGGACAGGGCGGTGGGCTACACCTTC. Its translation is CASMGLDRAVGYTF. V is TRBV19 and J is TRBJ1-2; 8 bases fit TRBD1. The germline gives CDR1 LNHDA, CDR2 SQIVND (reference sequence). V was clipped by 7 bases and J by 8 bases; unmatched bases: 12. The CDR3 totals 14 residues.

This clone was counted between two and nine times. The chain recombines TRBV2 with TRBJ1-5, with TRBD1 matching over 8 bases. The V and J ends lost 6 bases and 2 bases, in that order; junction bases with no gene match: 6. Germline V gene lookup returns CDR1 SNHLY and CDR2 FYNNEI. CDR3 size: 15 residues. The CDR3 sequence is CASSPMTGGNQPQHF. CDR3 in DNA: TGTGCCAGCAGCCCAATGACAGGGGGCAATCAGCCCCAGCATTTT.